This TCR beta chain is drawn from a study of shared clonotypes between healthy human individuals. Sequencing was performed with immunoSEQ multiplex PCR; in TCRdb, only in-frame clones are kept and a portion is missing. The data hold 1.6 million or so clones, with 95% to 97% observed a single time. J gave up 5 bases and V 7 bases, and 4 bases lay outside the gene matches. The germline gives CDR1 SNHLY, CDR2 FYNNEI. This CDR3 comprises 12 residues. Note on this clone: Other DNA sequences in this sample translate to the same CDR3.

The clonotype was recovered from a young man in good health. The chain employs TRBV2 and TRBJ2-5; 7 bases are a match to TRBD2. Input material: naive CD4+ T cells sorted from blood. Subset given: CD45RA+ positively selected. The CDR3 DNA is TGTGCCAGCACGAGGGAGGGGGAGACCCAGTACTTC. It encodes CASTREGETQYF.